This paragraph reports one T cell receptor (beta chain). The record originates from a study of blood T cell repertoires in COVID-19. This table comes from immunoSEQ multiplex PCR, and its TCRdb copy is limited to in-frame clones, with some not included. The sample records about 45,000 clones, approximately 87% being singletons. The CDR3 covers 15 residues. Germline CDR1 and CDR2: MNHEY and SVGAGI. Trimming took 7 bases from V and 14 from J; bases not matched to a gene: 20. Sample: peripheral blood. The TCR was taken from a human donor in a cohort sampled during active COVID-19. The chain uses TRBV6-5 and TRBJ1-2, with TRBD1 matching over 9 bases. CDR3 bases: TGTGCCAGCAAGGCCGTCAGGACTCCGGGACAGGGTGGTACCTTC. Protein: CASKAVRTPGQGGTF.